These 22 T cell receptor beta chains came from one sample sequenced in a study of graft-versus-host responses after intestinal transplantation (dated by TCRdb to 2020 to 2022). No antigens are known for them. Per the publication, the time point label means: cells obtained before transplantation from donor or recipient. Libraries came from the immunoSEQ multiplex PCR assay. TCRdb obtained this table from immuneACCESS and retained in-frame rearrangements with V and J assigned. These tables miss some clones; where compared with another copy, unresolved V genes account for less than half of the shortfall, and the remainder is unexplained. The sample contains some 62,000 clones, 90% to 95% of them found a single time. The ten top clones hold 1.7% of the sample. Source: unstimulated CD8+ T cells sorted from spleen or lymph node cells, taken before transplant. These receptors were obtained from a human donor who was the organ donor for an intestinal transplant.

The chain uses TRBV7-9 and TRBJ1-3; 10 positions agree with TRBD1. V shed 5 bases, J shed 0 bases, and the junction held 10 bases outside the gene matches. The CDR3 loop spans 18 amino acids. Germline V lookup: CDR1 SEHNR, CDR2 FQNEAQ (reference sequence). The CDR3 here is CASSPAGQGVFSGNTIYF. CDR3 DNA sequence: TGTGCCAGCAGCCCCGCCGGACAGGGGGTCTTCTCTGGAAACACCATATATTTT.

The chain has TRBV28 and TRBJ2-1; 7 nucleotides line up with TRBD2. CDR1 MDHEN and CDR2 SYDVKM come from the germline V gene. The CDR3 contains 16 residues. Trimming took 6 bases from V and 2 from J; bases not matched to a gene: 10. CDR3: CASRDPREAAYNEQFF. The CDR3 DNA reads TGTGCCAGCAGGGACCCCCGGGAGGCGGCCTACAATGAGCAGTTCTTC.

The CDR3 sequence: CASSSAIGGRDTEAFF. The CDR3 DNA is TGTGCCAGCAGCTCAGCAATTGGGGGCAGGGACACTGAAGCTTTCTTT. V usage is TRBV11-2 and J usage is TRBJ1-1, with D possibly matching TRBD1 (6 bases). The CDR3 spans 16 residues. V lost 4 bases to trimming and J lost 3 bases, with 18 bases between them. In germline, CDR1 is SGHAT, CDR2 FQNNGV.

The chain uses TRBV4-3 and TRBJ1-4, with D unclear. This CDR3 contains 14 residues. V dropped 5 bases and J dropped 1 base, with 8 bases sitting between them. The germline gives CDR1 LGHNA, CDR2 YSLEER. CDR3 region: CASSTTLTNEKLFF. The DNA of the CDR3 is TGCGCCAGCAGCACGACACTAACTAATGAAAAACTGTTTTTT.

V usage is TRBV5-6 and J usage is TRBJ2-7; 7 bases are a match to TRBD2. V lost 2 bases, J lost 0 bases, and 5 bases stayed unmatched. Germline-derived CDR1 and CDR2 are SGHDT and YYEEEE. This CDR3 has 15 amino acids. The CDR3 loop reads CASSFWGGTSYEQYF. CDR3 in DNA: TGTGCCAGCAGCTTTTGGGGGGGGACCTCCTACGAGCAGTACTTC.

The V gene is TRBV28, the J gene TRBJ1-2, with D maybe TRBD1 (5 bases). Per the germline V gene, CDR1 is MDHEN and CDR2 is SYDVKM. The CDR3 runs to 20 residues. V lost 1 base and J 2 bases, leaving 26 bases between the germline ends. This chain's CDR3 is CASSLYPLGGRSLGNYGYTF. CDR3 nucleotide sequence: TGTGCCAGCAGTTTATACCCCTTGGGGGGGAGAAGTCTGGGAAACTATGGCTACACCTTC.

The V gene is TRBV7-9, the J gene TRBJ1-1, with D uncertain. The CDR3 length is 12 residues. From germline, CDR1 is SEHNR and CDR2 FQNEAQ (reference sequence). The V and J ends lost 10 bases and 5 bases respectively, with 14 bases between them. CDR3 bases: TGTGCCATCTCAATCGGGGAAACTGAAGCTTTCTTT. Protein product: CAISIGETEAFF.

V gene TRBV6-6 combines with J gene TRBJ1-1, with D hard to call. The CDR3 is 12 amino acids. CDR1 is MNHNY and CDR2 is SVGAGI in the germline V gene (reference sequence). V was shortened by 0 bases and J by 10 bases, with 9 bases between the two germline ends. The CDR3 DNA reads as TGTGCCAGCAGTTACTCAGAGGAGGGAGCTTTCTTT. Translating gives CASSYSEEGAFF.

The chain combines TRBV7-9 with TRBJ2-7; 7 bases are a match to TRBD2. Germline CDR1 and CDR2: SEHNR and FQNEAQ (reference sequence). Unmatched junction bases numbered 3, after V lost 3 bases and J lost 1 base. This CDR3 comprises 14 residues. CDR3 DNA sequence: TGTGCCAGCAGCTTCCGGGGGGAATCCTACGAGCAGTACTTC. It translates to CASSFRGESYEQYF. The full variable domain, in which reference TRBV7-9 and TRBJ2-7 provide the parts outside the CDR3, is DTGVSQNPRHKITKRGQNVTFRCDPISEHNRLYWYRQTLGQGPEFLTYFQNEAQLEKSRLLSDRFSAERPKGSFSTLEIQRTEQGDSAMYLCASSFRGESYEQYFGPGTRLTVT.

This chain links TRBV4-1 with TRBJ2-1; TRBD2 matches 7 bases. CDR3 length equals 15 residues. Germline values: CDR1 MGHRA, CDR2 YSYEKL. V shed 4 bases, J shed 9 bases, and the junction held 12 bases outside the gene matches. CDR3 DNA sequence: TGCGCCAGCAGCCCGCCCGGGGGGTTGGGAGGTGAGCAGTTCTTC. Its protein is CASSPPGGLGGEQFF.

The chain carries TRBV11-2 and TRBJ2-7; no reliable D call. Between the trimmed V and J ends, which lost 3 bases and 0 bases, there was a span of 9 bases. CDR1 is SGHAT and CDR2 is FQNNGV in the germline V gene. The CDR3 contains 14 residues. In nucleotides, the CDR3 is TGTGCCAGCAGCTTTATAAGCGTCTCCTACGAGCAGTACTTC. Translated, it gives CASSFISVSYEQYF.

The chain joins TRBV19 to TRBJ1-5, with D tentatively TRBD1 (6 bases). V was pared by 6 bases and J by 3 bases, with 18 bases between. The CDR3 loop spans 16 amino acids. Germline loops: CDR1 LNHDA, CDR2 SQIVND (reference sequence). CDR3 sequence reads: CASSLGGGPLNQPQHF. CDR3 bases: TGTGCCAGTAGCTTAGGCGGGGGGCCCCTCAATCAGCCCCAGCATTTT. The full variable domain, rest sourced from reference TRBV19 and TRBJ1-5, is DGGITQSPKYLFRKEGQNVTLSCEQNLNHDAMYWYRQDPGQGLRLIYYSQIVNDFQKGDIAEGYSVSREKKESFPLTVTSAQKNPTAFYLCASSLGGGPLNQPQHFGDGTRLSIL.

The chain uses TRBV15 and TRBJ2-7; perhaps TRBD2 as D (5 bases). CDR3 length equals 14 residues. The germline gives CDR1 LNHNV, CDR2 YYDKDF (reference sequence). V lost 4 bases, J lost 5 bases, and 15 bases lay in between. This chain's CDR3 is CATSIGGRRHEQYF. The DNA of the CDR3 is TGTGCCACCAGCATTGGTGGGAGAAGGCACGAGCAGTACTTC.

The V gene is TRBV5-6, the J gene TRBJ2-2; D unclear. Trimming removed 3 bases at V and 1 base at J, with 7 bases between. CDR3 length: 14 residues. The germline CDR1 and CDR2 sequences are SGHDT and YYEEEE. The CDR3 DNA reads TGTGCCAGCAGCTCCGTCGTGAACACCGGGGAGCTGTTTTTT. Its protein product is CASSSVVNTGELFF.

The genes are TRBV5-1 and TRBJ2-6; TRBD2 aligns across 8 bases. V lost 4 bases to trimming and J lost 4 bases; unmatched junction nucleotides: 4. There are 15 residues in the CDR3. CDR1 is SGHRS, CDR2 YFSETQ, per germline. CDR3 in DNA: TGCGCCAGCAGCCCGGGGGGGTACGGGGCCAACGTCCTGACTTTC. Its translation: CASSPGGYGANVLTF.

The chain couples TRBV9 to TRBJ1-3; weak D call: TRBD1 (6 bases). The CDR3 extends over 14 amino acids. Per the germline V gene, CDR1 is SGDLS and CDR2 is YYNGEE. Deletions cut 5 bases from V and 4 bases from J, with 13 bases between. CDR3 DNA: TGTGCCAGCAGTGCACAGGGTGACGGAAACACCATATATTTT. Translation: CASSAQGDGNTIYF.

The V call is TRBV7-6, the J call TRBJ2-6; 8 bases fit TRBD2. This CDR3 is built from 17 residues. Unmatched junction bases numbered 3, after V lost 2 bases and J lost 0 bases. Germline values: CDR1 SGHVS, CDR2 FNYEAQ. In DNA form, the CDR3 reads TGTGCCAGCAGCTTACACAGCGGGAGCTCTGGGGCCAACGTCCTGACTTTC. It is translated as CASSLHSGSSGANVLTF.

A word on this clone: Other DNA sequences in the same sample also yield this CDR3. The genes are TRBV11-2 and TRBJ1-2; a possible D gene is TRBD1 (5 bases). The CDR3 totals 17 residues. The ends were cut back, 0 bases at V and 4 bases at J, with 18 bases in the middle. Germline assignment: CDR1 SGHAT and CDR2 FQNNGV. The CDR3 DNA reads as TGTGCCAGCAGCTTAGATCCCGGCCAGGGACTAACCTATGGCTACACCTTC. This translates into CASSLDPGQGLTYGYTF.

The V gene is TRBV7-9, the J gene TRBJ2-3; 8 bases fit TRBD2. V trimming: 5 bases; J trimming: 10 bases; junction bases outside the gene matches: 14. CDR3 length equals 15 residues. Per the germline V gene, CDR1 is SEHNR and CDR2 is FQNEAQ (reference sequence). CDR3 loop: CASSLGREESTAQYF. The DNA for the CDR3 is TGTGCCAGCAGCCTGGGGCGGGAGGAATCGACGGCGCAGTATTTT.

The sample holds a few counts of this clone. This sequence joins TRBV29-1 and TRBJ2-3; 10 positions match TRBD1. The CDR3 has 16 amino acids. Germline lookup yields CDR1 SQVTM and CDR2 ANQGSEA. With 1 base clipped from V and 2 bases from J, the junction kept 6 bases outside the gene matches. CDR3 sequence (DNA): TGCAGCGTTGAAGGGGACAGGGGACTCAACACAGATACGCAGTATTTT. This gives the protein CSVEGDRGLNTDTQYF.

This clone was seen just once. The rearrangement links TRBV6-1 to TRBJ1-1; D not certain. V was pared by 0 bases and J by 1 base, with 6 bases between. The CDR3 is made up of 14 amino acids. Germline assignment: CDR1 MNHNS and CDR2 SASEGT. CDR3 in amino acids: CASSEAGRNTEAFF. The CDR3 nucleotides are TGTGCCAGCAGTGAAGCGGGGAGGAACACTGAAGCTTTCTTT.

The chain combines TRBV27 with TRBJ1-1; the D is unclear. The ends were cut back, 2 bases at V and 4 bases at J, with 11 bases in the middle. Looked up from germline, CDR1 is MNHEY and CDR2 is SMNVEV (reference sequence). The CDR3 is made up of 14 amino acids. The CDR3 sequence: CASSLGRVTTEAFF. Here the CDR3 DNA reads TGTGCCAGCAGTTTAGGGCGGGTTACCACTGAAGCTTTCTTT.